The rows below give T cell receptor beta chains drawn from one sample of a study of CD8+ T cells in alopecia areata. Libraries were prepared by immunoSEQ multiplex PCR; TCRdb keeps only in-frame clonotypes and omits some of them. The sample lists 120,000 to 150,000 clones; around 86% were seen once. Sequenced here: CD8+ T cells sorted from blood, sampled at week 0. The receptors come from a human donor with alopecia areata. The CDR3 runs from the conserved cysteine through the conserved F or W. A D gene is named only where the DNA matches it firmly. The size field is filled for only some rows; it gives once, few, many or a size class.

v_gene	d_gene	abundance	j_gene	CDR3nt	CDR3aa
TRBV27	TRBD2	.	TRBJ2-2	TGTGCCAGCAGTTTAGACGGGGGGGGGCTGAACACCGGGGAGCTGTTTTTT	CASSLDGGGLNTGELFF
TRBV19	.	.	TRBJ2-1	TGTGCCAGTAGTATTCACGAATACAATGAGCAGTTCTTC	CASSIHEYNEQFF
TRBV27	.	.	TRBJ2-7	TGTGCCAGCAGCGAGACAGCTTACTACGAGCAGTACTTC	CASSETAYYEQYF
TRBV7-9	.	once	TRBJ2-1	TGTGCCAGCAGCTTACTGGACTACCACCTCCGCAATGAGCAGTTCTTC	CASSLLDYHLRNEQFF
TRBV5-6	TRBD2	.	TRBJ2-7	TGTGCCAGCAGCCCGGGACTAGCCTACGAGCAGTACTTC	CASSPGLAYEQYF
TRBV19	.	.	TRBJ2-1	TGTGCCAGTAGAAAGGGAAATGAGCAGTTCTTC	CASRKGNEQFF
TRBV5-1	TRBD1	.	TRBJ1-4	TGCGCCAGCAGCTTGGGATCTTGGACAGGGAAGTCGGCAACTAATGAAAAACTGTTTTTT	CASSLGSWTGKSATNEKLFF
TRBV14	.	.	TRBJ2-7	TGTGCCAGCAGCCAAGTCGGTGGACTCTCCTACGAGCAGTACTTC	CASSQVGGLSYEQYF
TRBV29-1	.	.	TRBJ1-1	TGCAGCGTTGGAATCCGGGGACGGCACATGAACACTGAAGCTTTCTTT	CSVGIRGRHMNTEAFF
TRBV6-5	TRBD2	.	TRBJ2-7	TGTGCCAGCAGTTACGCGGCGGGGGGGGACTCGGAGCAGTACTTC	CASSYAAGGDSEQYF
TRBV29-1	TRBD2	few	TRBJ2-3	TGCAGCGTTGTGCGGGGGGGCACAGATACGCAGTATTTT	CSVVRGGTDTQYF
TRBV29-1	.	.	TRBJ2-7	TGCAGCGCTATACTGACAGGTTCCTACGAGCAGTACTTC	CSAILTGSYEQYF
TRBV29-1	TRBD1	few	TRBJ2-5	TGCAGCGTTGATGCGTCGAAGGAGACAGGGGGCAGAGAGACCCAGTACTTC	CSVDASKETGGRETQYF
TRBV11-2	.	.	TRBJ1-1	TGTGCCAGCAGCCCCCTGTTTTCCGCGAACACTGAAGCTTTCTTT	CASSPLFSANTEAFF
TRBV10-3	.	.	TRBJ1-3	TGTGCCATCAGTGAGTCGCGTGAAGGGAGCTCTGGAAACACCATATATTTT	CAISESREGSSGNTIYF
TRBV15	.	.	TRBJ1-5	TGTGCCACCAGCAGACAGGGGCCGCAGGGGCCCCAGCATTTT	CATSRQGPQGPQHF
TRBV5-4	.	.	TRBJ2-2	TGTGCCAGCAGCTCGGGGACTCAGGAGCTGTTTTTT	CASSSGTQELFF
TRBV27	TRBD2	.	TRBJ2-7	TGTGCCAGCAGTTTCTTGGGGGGGTCCGACGAGCAGTACTTC	CASSFLGGSDEQYF
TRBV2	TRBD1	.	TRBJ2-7	TGTGCCAGTAGAGGGACAGGGGGCAACGAGCAGTACTTC	CASRGTGGNEQYF
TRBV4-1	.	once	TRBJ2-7	TGCGCCAGCTCACTCAGGCGGGGCTACGAGCAGTACTTC	CASSLRRGYEQYF
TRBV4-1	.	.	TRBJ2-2	TGCGCCAGCAGCCAAGATCTTACCGGGGAGCTGTTTTTT	CASSQDLTGELFF
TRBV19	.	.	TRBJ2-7	TGTGCCAGTAGTATTAGTGGGACAACGAGCTCCTACGAGCAGTACTTC	CASSISGTTSSYEQYF
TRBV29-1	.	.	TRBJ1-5	TGCAGCGCTATTTCAGGACAGATTAATCAGCCCCAGCATTTT	CSAISGQINQPQHF
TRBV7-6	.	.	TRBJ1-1	TGTGCCAGCAGCTTAGCGTGGGGCACTGAAGCTTTCTTT	CASSLAWGTEAFF
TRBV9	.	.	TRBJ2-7	TGTGCCAGTGGTTACGAGCAGTACTTC	CASGYEQYF
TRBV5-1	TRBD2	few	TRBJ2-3	TGCGCCAGCAGCTCGACTAGCGGGAGGGCCATCGATACGCAGTATTTT	CASSSTSGRAIDTQYF
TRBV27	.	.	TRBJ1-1	TGTGCCAGCAGACATTCTTCCCAAGCTTTCTTT	CASRHSSQAFF
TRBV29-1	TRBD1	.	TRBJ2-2	TGCAGCGTTGAACCCGGGACAGGGGACACCGGGGAGCTGTTTTTT	CSVEPGTGDTGELFF
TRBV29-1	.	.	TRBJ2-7	TGCAGCGTTGAACTCCCGGGGGTAAGCTCCTACGAGCAGTACTTC	CSVELPGVSSYEQYF
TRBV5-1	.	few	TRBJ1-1	TGCGCCAGCAGCTTCACAGGAGTTAACACTGAAGCTTTCTTT	CASSFTGVNTEAFF
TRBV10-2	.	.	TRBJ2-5	TGCGCCAGCAGCCCTCGAGAGACCCAGTACTTC	CASSPRETQYF
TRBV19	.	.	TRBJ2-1	TGTGCCAGTAGTATAGATAGTGGAACAGCCGATGAGCAGTTCTTC	CASSIDSGTADEQFF
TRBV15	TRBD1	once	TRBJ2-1	TGTGCCACCAGCATACCGGGACAGACGGGCACCCTGCACCTCAATGAGCAGTTCTTC	CATSIPGQTGTLHLNEQFF
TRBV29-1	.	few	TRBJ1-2	TGCAGCGTTGAAACAGGGAACTATGGCTACACCTTC	CSVETGNYGYTF
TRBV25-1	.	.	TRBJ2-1	TGTGCCAGCAGCGACGCCTCGTACAATGAGCAGTTCTTC	CASSDASYNEQFF
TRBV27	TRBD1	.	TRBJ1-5	TGTGCCAGCAGTCTAACAGGGGTGGGGCAGCCCCAGCATTTT	CASSLTGVGQPQHF